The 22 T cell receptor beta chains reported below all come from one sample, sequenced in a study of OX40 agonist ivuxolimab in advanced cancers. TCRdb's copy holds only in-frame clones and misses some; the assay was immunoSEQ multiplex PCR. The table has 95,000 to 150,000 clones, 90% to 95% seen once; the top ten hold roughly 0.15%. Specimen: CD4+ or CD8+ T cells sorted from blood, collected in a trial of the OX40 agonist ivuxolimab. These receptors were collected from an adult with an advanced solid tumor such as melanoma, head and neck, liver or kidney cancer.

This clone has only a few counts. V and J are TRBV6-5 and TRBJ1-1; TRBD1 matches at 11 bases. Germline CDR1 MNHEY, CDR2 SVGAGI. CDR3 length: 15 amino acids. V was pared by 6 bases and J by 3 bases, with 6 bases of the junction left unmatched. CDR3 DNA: TGTGCCAGCAGAGGACAGGGGGCCGGTGACACTGAAGCTTTCTTT. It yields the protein CASRGQGAGDTEAFF.

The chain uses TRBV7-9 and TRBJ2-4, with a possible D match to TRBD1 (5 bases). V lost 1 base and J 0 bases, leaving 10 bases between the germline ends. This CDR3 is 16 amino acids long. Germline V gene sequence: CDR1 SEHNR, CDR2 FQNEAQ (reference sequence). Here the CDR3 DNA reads TGTGCCAGCAGCTTAGGGGCAGGGCTAGCCAAAAACATTCAGTACTTC. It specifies CASSLGAGLAKNIQYF.

CDR3 in DNA: TGTGCCACCAGCAGAGCTGGCCCCAGCAATCAGCCCCAGCATTTT. It yields the protein CATSRAGPSNQPQHF. V is TRBV15 and J is TRBJ1-5; D gene uncertain. The CDR3 consists of 15 residues. CDR1 is LNHNV, CDR2 YYDKDF, per germline (reference sequence). V gave up 1 base and J gave up 1 base, with 8 bases separating them.

The CDR3 region is CASSPGTGAYGYTF. CDR3 coding DNA: TGTGCCAGCAGTCCCGGGACAGGGGCCTATGGCTACACCTTC. This sequence joins TRBV27 and TRBJ1-2, with 10 nucleotides matching TRBD1. The CDR3 consists of 14 residues. The V gene's germline CDR1 is MNHEY and CDR2 SMNVEV (reference sequence). With 5 bases clipped from V and 4 bases from J, the junction kept 4 bases outside the gene matches.

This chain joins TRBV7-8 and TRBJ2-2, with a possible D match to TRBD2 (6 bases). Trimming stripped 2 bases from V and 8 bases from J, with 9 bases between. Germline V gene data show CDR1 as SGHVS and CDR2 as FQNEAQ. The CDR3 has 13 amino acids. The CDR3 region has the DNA TGTGCCAGCAGCTTAAAGCTAGCGGGGGAGCTGTTTTTT. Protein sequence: CASSLKLAGELFF.

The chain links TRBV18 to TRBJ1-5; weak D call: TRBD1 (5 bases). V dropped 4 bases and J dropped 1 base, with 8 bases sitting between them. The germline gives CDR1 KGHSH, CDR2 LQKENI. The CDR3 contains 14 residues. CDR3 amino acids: CASSRRDSNQPQHF. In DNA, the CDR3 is TGTGCCAGCTCACGCAGGGACAGCAATCAGCCCCAGCATTTT.

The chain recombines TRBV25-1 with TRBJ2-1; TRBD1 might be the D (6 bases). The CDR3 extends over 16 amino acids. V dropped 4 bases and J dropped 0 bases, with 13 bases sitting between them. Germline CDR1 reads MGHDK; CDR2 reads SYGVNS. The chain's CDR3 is CASSGSSGASYNEQFF. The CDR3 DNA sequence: TGTGCCAGCAGTGGCTCCTCAGGGGCCTCCTACAATGAGCAGTTCTTC.

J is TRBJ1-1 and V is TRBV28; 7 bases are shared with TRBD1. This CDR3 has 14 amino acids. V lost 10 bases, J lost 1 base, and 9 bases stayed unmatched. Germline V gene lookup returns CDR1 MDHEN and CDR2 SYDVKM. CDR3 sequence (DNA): TGTGCCACCAACTTAGGGACAGCGAACACTGAAGCTTTCTTT. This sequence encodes CATNLGTANTEAFF. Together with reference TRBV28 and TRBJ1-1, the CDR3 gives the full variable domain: DVKVTQSSRYLVKRTGEKVFLECVQDMDHENMFWYRQDPGLGLRLIYFSYDVKMKEKGDIPEGYSVSREKKERFSLILESASTNQTSMYLCATNLGTANTEAFFGQGTRLTVV.

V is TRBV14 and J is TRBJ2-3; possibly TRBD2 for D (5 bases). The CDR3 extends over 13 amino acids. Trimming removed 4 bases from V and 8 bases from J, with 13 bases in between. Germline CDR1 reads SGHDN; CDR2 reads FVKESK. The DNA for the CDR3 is TGTGCCAGCAGCCTAGGACTGGTGGGTACGCAGTATTTT. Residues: CASSLGLVGTQYF.

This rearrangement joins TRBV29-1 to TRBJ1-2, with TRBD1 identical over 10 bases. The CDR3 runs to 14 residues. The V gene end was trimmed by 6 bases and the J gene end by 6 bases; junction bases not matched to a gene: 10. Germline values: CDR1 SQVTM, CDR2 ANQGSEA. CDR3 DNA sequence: TGCAGCGTCCGAAAATGGGGACAGGGGAATGGCTACACCTTC. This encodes CSVRKWGQGNGYTF.

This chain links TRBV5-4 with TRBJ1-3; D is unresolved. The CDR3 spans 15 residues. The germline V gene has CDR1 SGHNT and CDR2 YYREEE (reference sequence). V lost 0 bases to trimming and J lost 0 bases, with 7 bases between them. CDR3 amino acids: CASSLVENSGNTIYF. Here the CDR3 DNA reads TGTGCCAGCAGCTTGGTGGAGAACTCTGGAAACACCATATATTTT.

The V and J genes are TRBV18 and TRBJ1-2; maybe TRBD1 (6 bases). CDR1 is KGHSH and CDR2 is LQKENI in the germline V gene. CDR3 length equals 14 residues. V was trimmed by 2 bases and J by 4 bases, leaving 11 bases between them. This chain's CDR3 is CASSPAGQIYGYTF. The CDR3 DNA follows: TGTGCCAGCTCACCAGCGGGACAAATCTATGGCTACACCTTC. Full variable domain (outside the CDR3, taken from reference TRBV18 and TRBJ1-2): NAGVMQNPRHLVRRRGQEARLRCSPMKGHSHVYWYRQLPEEGLKFMVYLQKENIIDESGMPKERFSAEFPKEGPSILRIQQVVRGDSAAYFCASSPAGQIYGYTFGSGTRLTVV.

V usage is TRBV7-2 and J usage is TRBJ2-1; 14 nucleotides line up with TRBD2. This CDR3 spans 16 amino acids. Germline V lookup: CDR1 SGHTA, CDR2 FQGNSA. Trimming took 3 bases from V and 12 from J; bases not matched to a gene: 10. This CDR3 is CASSFGTSGSAPGQFF. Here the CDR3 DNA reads TGTGCCAGCAGCTTCGGGACTAGCGGGAGTGCCCCGGGGCAGTTCTTC. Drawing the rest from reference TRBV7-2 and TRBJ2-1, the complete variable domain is GAGVSQSPSNKVTEKGKDVELRCDPISGHTALYWYRQSLGQGLEFLIYFQGNSAPDKSGLPSDRFSAERTGGSVSTLTIQRTQQEDSAVYLCASSFGTSGSAPGQFFGPGTRLTVL.

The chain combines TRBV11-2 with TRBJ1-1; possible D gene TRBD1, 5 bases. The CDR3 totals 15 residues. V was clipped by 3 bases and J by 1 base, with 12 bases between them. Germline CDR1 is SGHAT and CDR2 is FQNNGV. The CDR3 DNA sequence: TGTGCCAGCAGCTTTACATCAGGGACGAACACTGAAGCTTTCTTT. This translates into CASSFTSGTNTEAFF.

In DNA, the CDR3 is TGTGCCAGCAGCCCCAAAGGAAGGGAATACGGGACCCAGTACTTC. This translates into CASSPKGREYGTQYF. The genes are TRBV14 and TRBJ2-5, with D hard to call. V was shortened by 4 bases and J by 7 bases, with 19 bases between the two germline ends. Germline CDR1 and CDR2: SGHDN and FVKESK. This CDR3 is built from 15 residues.

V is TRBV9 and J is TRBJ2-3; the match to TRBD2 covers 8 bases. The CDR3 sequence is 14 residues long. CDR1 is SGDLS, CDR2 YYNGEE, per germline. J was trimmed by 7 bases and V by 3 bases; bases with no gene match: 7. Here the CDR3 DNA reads TGTGCCAGCAGCGGAGGAAGCGGGAGTTATACGCAGTATTTT. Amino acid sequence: CASSGGSGSYTQYF.

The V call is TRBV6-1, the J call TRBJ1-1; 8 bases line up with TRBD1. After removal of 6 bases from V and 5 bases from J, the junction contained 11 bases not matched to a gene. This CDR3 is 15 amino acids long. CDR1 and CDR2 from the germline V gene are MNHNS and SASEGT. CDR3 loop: CASRLPRDRWTEAFF. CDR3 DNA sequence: TGTGCCAGCAGGCTACCCCGGGACAGGTGGACTGAAGCTTTCTTT.

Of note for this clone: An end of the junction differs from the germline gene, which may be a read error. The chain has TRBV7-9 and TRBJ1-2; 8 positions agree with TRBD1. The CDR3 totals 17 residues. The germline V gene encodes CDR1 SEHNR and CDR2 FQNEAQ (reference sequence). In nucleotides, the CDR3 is TGTGCCAGCACCTTAGTCCTGACAGGGGTTGGGGGCTATGGCTACACCTTC. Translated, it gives CASTLVLTGVGGYGYTF.

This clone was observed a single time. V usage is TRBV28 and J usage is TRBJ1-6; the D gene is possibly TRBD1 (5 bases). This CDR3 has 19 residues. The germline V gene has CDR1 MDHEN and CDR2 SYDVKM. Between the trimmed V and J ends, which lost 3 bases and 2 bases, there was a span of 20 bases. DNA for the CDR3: TGTGCCAGCAGTTTGTTAGGACTAGGGACGGGCACCTATAATTCACCCCTCCACTTT. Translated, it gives CASSLLGLGTGTYNSPLHF.

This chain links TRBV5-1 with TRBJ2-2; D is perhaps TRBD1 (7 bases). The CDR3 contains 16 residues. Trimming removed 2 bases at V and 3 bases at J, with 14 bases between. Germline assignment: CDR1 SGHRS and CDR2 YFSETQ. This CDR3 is CASSLVSRGDTGELFF. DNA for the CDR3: TGCGCCAGCAGCTTAGTTTCCAGGGGGGACACCGGGGAGCTGTTTTTT.

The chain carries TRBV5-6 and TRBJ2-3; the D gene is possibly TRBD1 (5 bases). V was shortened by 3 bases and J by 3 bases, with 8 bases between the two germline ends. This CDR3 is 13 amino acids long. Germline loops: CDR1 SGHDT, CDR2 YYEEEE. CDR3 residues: CASSSPGTDTQYF. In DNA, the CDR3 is TGTGCCAGCAGCTCACCAGGGACAGATACGCAGTATTTT.

CDR3 sequence: CASSFQGSGSEKLFF. Written as DNA, the CDR3 is TGCGCCAGCAGCTTCCAGGGGTCGGGTAGTGAAAAACTGTTTTTT. V and J are TRBV5-1 and TRBJ1-4; a weak D match, TRBD1 (6 bases). The CDR3 runs 15 residues. Germline CDR1 is SGHRS and CDR2 is YFSETQ. V was cut by 2 bases and J by 7 bases, with 15 bases left in between.